These 2 T cell receptor beta chains originate from one sample sequenced in a study of T cells in localized non-small cell lung cancer. Sequencing used immunoSEQ multiplex PCR; TCRdb keeps in-frame clones, though not all of them. The sample lists around 100,000 clones, around 90% occurring once. Here the sequenced sample was peripheral blood, taken before any cancer treatment. The receptors originated from a man aged 35 to 70 with stage I squamous cell lung carcinoma.

A remark on this clone: At the DNA level, this CDR3 is encoded by other sequences in the same sample as well. J is TRBJ2-5 and V is TRBV27; D not resolved. CDR3 length equals 11 residues. Germline values: CDR1 MNHEY, CDR2 SMNVEV (reference sequence). Trimming cost V 5 bases and J 1 base, with 2 bases left between them. DNA of the CDR3: TGTGCCAGCAGTCTCCAAGAGACCCAGTACTTC. Protein: CASSLQETQYF.

This clone appeared a single time. V usage is TRBV2 and J usage is TRBJ1-3; D unclear. CDR3 size: 14 residues. Germline V lookup: CDR1 SNHLY, CDR2 FYNNEI. Trimming cost V 8 bases and J 0 bases, with 11 bases left between them. For the CDR3, the DNA is TGTGCCAGCTCAGCCGAAAACTCTGGAAACACCATATATTTT. This sequence encodes CASSAENSGNTIYF.